The present T cell receptor (beta chain) was sequenced within a study of radiotherapy plus CTLA-4 blockade in lung cancer. TCRdb's table, derived via immunoSEQ multiplex PCR, lists solely in-frame clones and lacks some. The table has about 62,000 clones, approximately 76% seen once; the top ten hold approximately 2.9%. The V gene lost 3 bases and the J gene lost 0 bases, with 12 bases spanning the gap. The CDR3 is made up of 15 amino acids. Germline V gene sequence: CDR1 GTSNPN, CDR2 SVGIG (reference sequence). The clonotype originates from a human donor with non-small cell lung cancer who had a complete response to radiotherapy plus ipilimumab. The sample consisted of peripheral blood, taken from a patient treated with radiotherapy plus ipilimumab. This chain connects TRBV30 to TRBJ2-1; D call uncertain. The CDR3 protein is CAWRPLVSSYNEQFF. The CDR3 DNA sequence: TGTGCCTGGAGGCCCCTGGTGAGCTCCTACAATGAGCAGTTCTTC.